This T cell receptor beta chain was sequenced for a study of blood T cell repertoires in COVID-19. The overall study: Specimens from acute and convalescent COVID-19 originated in the United States, Italy and Spain. T cells, B-cell-depleted T cells, or PBMCs supplied cDNA or gDNA.

Original processing notes: Cell counts per sample came from amplifying reference gene primers. Only in-frame clones appear in the TCRdb table, and some are missing; sequencing was by immunoSEQ multiplex PCR. V and J calls and clone size are copied from that table; D and trimming were computed from the DNA. The repertoire holds roughly 190,000 clones, with more than 75% as singletons. Sequenced material: peripheral blood. The receptor's source is a man aged 70-80 years with acute or convalescent COVID-19.

The CDR3 protein is CATGHRDSWVYEQYF. The CDR3 nucleotides read TGTGCCACCGGGCACCGGGACAGCTGGGTCTACGAGCAGTACTTC. V gene TRBV5-8 combines with J gene TRBJ2-7, with 7 bases matching TRBD1. V shed 9 bases and J 3 bases; nucleotides not matched to a gene: 15. Germline CDR1 and CDR2: SGHTS and YDEGEE. The CDR3 runs to 15 residues. Variable domain in full (rest from reference TRBV5-8 and TRBJ2-7): EAGVTQSPTHLIKTRGQQATLRCSPISGHTSVYWYQQALGLGLQFLLWYDEGEERNRGNFPPRFSGRQFPNYSSELNVNALELEDSALYLCATGHRDSWVYEQYFGPGTRLTVT.